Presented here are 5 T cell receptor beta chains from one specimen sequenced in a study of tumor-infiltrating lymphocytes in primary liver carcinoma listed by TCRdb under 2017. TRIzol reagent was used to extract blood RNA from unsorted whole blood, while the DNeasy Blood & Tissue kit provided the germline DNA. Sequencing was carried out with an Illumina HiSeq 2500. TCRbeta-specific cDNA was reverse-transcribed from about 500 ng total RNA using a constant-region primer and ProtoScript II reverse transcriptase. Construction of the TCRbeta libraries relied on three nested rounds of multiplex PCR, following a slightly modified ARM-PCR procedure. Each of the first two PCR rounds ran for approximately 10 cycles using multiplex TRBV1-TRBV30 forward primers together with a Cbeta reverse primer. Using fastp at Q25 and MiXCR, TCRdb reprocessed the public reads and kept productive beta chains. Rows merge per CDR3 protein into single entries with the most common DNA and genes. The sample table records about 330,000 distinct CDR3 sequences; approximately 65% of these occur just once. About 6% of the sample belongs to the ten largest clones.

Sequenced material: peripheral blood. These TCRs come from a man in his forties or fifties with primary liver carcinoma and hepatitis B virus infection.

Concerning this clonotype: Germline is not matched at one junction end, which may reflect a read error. Here the CDR3 reads CATLNRANSEASF. The CDR3 coding sequence is TGTGCCACCCTGAACAGGGCAAACAGTGAAGCTTCCTTT. The chain couples TRBV28 to TRBJ1-1; weak D call: TRBD1 (6 bases). Germline lookup yields CDR1 MDHEN and CDR2 SYDVKM. The CDR3 extends over 13 amino acids.

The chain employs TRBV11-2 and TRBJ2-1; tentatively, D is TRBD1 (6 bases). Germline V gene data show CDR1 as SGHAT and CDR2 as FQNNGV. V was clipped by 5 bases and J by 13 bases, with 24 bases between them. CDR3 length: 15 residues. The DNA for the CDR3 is TGTGCCAGCAGCCAGACAGGACTCTCCTACAATGGCCAGTTCTTC. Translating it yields CASSQTGLSYNGQFF.

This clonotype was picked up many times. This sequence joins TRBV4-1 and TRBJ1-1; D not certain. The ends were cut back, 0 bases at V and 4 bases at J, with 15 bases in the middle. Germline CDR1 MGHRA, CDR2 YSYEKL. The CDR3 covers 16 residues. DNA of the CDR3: TGCGCCAGCAGCCAAGATAGGGCCAGCTCGAGCACTGAAGCTTTCTTT. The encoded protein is CASSQDRASSSTEAFF.

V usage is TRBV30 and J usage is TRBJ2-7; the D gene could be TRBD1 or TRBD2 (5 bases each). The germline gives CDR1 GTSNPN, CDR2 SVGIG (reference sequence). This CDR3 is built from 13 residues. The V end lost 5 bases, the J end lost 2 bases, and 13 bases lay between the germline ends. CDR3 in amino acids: CAWSGAGTYEQYF. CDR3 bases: TGTGCCTGGTCCGGGGCAGGAACCTACGAGCAGTACTTC.

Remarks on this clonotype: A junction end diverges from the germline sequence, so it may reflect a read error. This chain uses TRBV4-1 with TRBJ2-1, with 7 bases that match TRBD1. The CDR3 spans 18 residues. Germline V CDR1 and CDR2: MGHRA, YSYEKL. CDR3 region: CASSQDFSGGTSPNDQFF. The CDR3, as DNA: TGCGCCAGCAGCCAAGATTTCTCAGGGGGTACTAGTCCCAATGATCAGTTCTTC.